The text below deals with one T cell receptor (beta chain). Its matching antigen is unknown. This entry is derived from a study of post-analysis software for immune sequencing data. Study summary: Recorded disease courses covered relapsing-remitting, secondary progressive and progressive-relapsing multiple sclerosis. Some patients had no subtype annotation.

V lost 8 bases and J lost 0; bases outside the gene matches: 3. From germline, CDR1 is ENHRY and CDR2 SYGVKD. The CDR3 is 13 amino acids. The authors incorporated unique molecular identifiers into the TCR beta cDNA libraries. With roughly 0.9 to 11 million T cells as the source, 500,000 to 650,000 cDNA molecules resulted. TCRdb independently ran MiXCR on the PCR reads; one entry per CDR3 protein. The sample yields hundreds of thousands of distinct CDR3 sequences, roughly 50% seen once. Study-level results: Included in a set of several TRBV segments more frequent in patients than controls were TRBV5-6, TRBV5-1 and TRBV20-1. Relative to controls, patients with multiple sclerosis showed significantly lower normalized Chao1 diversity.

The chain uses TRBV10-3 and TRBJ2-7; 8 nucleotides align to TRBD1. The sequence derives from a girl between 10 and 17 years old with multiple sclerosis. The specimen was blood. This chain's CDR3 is CAIQDRVSYEQYF. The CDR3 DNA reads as TGTGCCATCCAGGACAGGGTCTCCTACGAGCAGTACTTC.